This record covers a single T cell receptor (beta chain). As yet, its antigen is unknown. Preparation of TCR beta libraries was done by quantitative 5'-RACE with molecular barcodes. Using its own MiXCR run on the 5' RACE reads, TCRdb lists one record per CDR3 protein. The profile shows 400,000 or so distinct CDR3 sequences, roughly 25% of them singletons. The CDR3 contains 16 residues. Germline CDR1 and CDR2: SGHRS and YFSETQ. V was pared by 4 bases and J by 2 bases, with 10 bases of the junction left unmatched. This specimen belongs to a study of CD8 T cells in ankylosing spondylitis. General study results and limits: A CD8+ phenotype characterized the disease-linked clones, which were relatively rare in peripheral blood. Blood of patients with ankylosing spondylitis appeared to be characterized by a TCR beta motif of fewer than 10 highly homologous variants. In ankylosing spondylitis patients, matched synovial fluid reportedly showed significant enrichment of disease-linked clones.

V and J are TRBV5-1 and TRBJ2-3; 7 nucleotides align to TRBD2. The source is a male donor with ankylosing spondylitis. Source material: blood, either unsorted or a sorted T cell fraction (not recorded which). The CDR3 DNA sequence: TGCGCCAGCAGCGTTCCTACTAGCGCCTCCACAGATACGCAGTATTTT. It specifies CASSVPTSASTDTQYF.